The source of this TCR beta chain is a study of OX40 agonist ivuxolimab in advanced cancers. Study summary: Therapy given before enrollment (anti-PD-1, anti-PD-L1 or anti-CTLA-4) was allowed, and 30% to 50% had some.

The V end was cut by 3 bases, the J end by 0 bases, with 7 bases between. The CDR3 runs 14 residues. The germline gives CDR1 SEHNR, CDR2 FQNEAQ (reference sequence). Method: immunoSEQ multiplex PCR; TCRdb's copy keeps in-frame clones and lacks some. The sample records more than 100,000 clones, roughly nine tenths being singletons. Study conclusions and caveats: Clonal expansion from baseline to week 6 occurred in both CD4+ and CD8+ T cells.

As regards this clone: Its antigen is still unknown.

The clonotype comes from an adult with an advanced solid tumor such as melanoma, head and neck, liver or kidney cancer. The gene calls are TRBV7-9 and TRBJ2-3; D might be TRBD1 (6 bases). Sequences were derived from CD4+ or CD8+ T cells sorted from blood, sampled in a trial of the OX40 agonist ivuxolimab. In DNA form, the CDR3 reads TGTGCCAGCAGCTTGGACAGAAGCACAGATACGCAGTATTTT. Amino acid sequence: CASSLDRSTDTQYF.